These T cell receptor beta chains were read from a single sample in a study of blood T cell repertoires in COVID-19. The table came from immunoSEQ multiplex PCR; TCRdb's copy has only in-frame clones and leaves some out. The data show approximately 210,000 clones, less than 90% seen once. Sample: peripheral blood. These receptors were collected from a human donor in a cohort sampled during active COVID-19. Each CDR3 is given with its conserved first and last residue. D genes are given only for firm matches. Part of the rows lack a size; the others show once, few, many or a class for expanded clones.

abundance,d_gene,j_gene,v_gene,CDR3nt,CDR3aa
.,TRBD1,TRBJ2-2,TRBV10-1,TGCGCCAGCGGCGGGACAGGGGAGTCTTTAAAGAACACCGGGGAGCTGTTTTTT,CASGGTGESLKNTGELFF
.,.,TRBJ1-2,TRBV21-1,TGTGCCAGAGTGGACAGACGAGGGGGCTACACCTTC,CARVDRRGGYTF
.,TRBD1,TRBJ2-3,TRBV3-1/TRBV3-2,TGTGCCAGCAGCCGGGACAGAAAAGATACGCAGTATTTT,CASSRDRKDTQYF
.,.,TRBJ1-2,TRBV5-1,TGCGCCAGCAGCTCCGCGCGGGGCAACTATGGCTACACCTTC,CASSSARGNYGYTF
.,TRBD2,TRBJ2-2,TRBV10-3,TGTGCCATCAGTGATGGACTAGCGGGGGCTAACACCGGGGAGCTGTTTTTT,CAISDGLAGANTGELFF
.,.,TRBJ2-5,TRBV4-2,TGTGCCAGCAGCCCGGAGGGGGGGCTAGGAGAGACCCAGTACTTC,CASSPEGGLGETQYF
.,.,TRBJ1-5,TRBV6-1,TGTGCCAGCAGTGAAGTGACAAGACCTGGTCAGCCCCAGCATTTT,CASSEVTRPGQPQHF
.,.,TRBJ1-3,TRBV14,TGTGCCAGCAGCCAAATAGGGGCTTCTGGAAACACCATATATTTT,CASSQIGASGNTIYF
.,TRBD1,TRBJ2-4,TRBV28,TGTGCCAGCAGTTTGGGACAGTCAAGACTAGCCAAAAACATTCAGTACTTC,CASSLGQSRLAKNIQYF
.,TRBD1,TRBJ1-4,TRBV24-1,TGTGCCACCAGCAAGACAGGGGTTGAAAAACTGTTTTTT,CATSKTGVEKLFF
.,.,TRBJ1-1,TRBV6-5,TGTGCCAGCAGTACTGGACAAGCTAACACTGAAGCTTTCTTT,CASSTGQANTEAFF
.,.,TRBJ1-2,TRBV28,TGTGCCAGCAGTTCCTCGGACACAGAGTATGGCTACACCTTC,CASSSSDTEYGYTF
.,TRBD2,TRBJ2-3,TRBV5-1,TGCGCCAGCAGCTTGGGCCCTAGCGGGAGGGCCTTCACAGATACGCAGTATTTT,CASSLGPSGRAFTDTQYF
.,.,TRBJ2-2,TRBV7-9,TGTGCCAGCAGCTTAGTACAGGGAAACACCGGGGAGCTGTTTTTT,CASSLVQGNTGELFF
.,.,TRBJ2-2,TRBV5-6,TGTGCCAGCAGCTTGGCAGGGAAGAGTAACACCGGGGAGCTGTTTTTT,CASSLAGKSNTGELFF
.,.,TRBJ2-2,TRBV7-9,TGTGCCAGCAGCTTTCCCGGCCAGAGGACCGGGGAGCTGTTTTTT,CASSFPGQRTGELFF
.,.,TRBJ1-1,TRBV4-1,TGCGCCAGCAGCCAGGCCCCGGGGAACACTGAAGCTTTCTTT,CASSQAPGNTEAFF
few,.,TRBJ2-3,TRBV6-5,TGTGCCAGCGGGGGGGCGAGCTCAGATACGCAGTATTTT,CASGGASSDTQYF
.,.,TRBJ1-1,TRBV2,TGTGCCAGCAGGGACAGCTTGAACACTGAAGCTTTCTTT,CASRDSLNTEAFF